Reported below is one T cell receptor beta chain. The antigen remains unidentified. These data come from a study of identifying expanded T cells in peripheral blood. Study results and caveats: Variance in clone template counts between approximately two-week samples significantly increased with total template count across all healthy donors. Over approximately two and four weeks, about 17 and 20 clones changed, versus 1.2 between replicates.

Healthy donors had no documented immune events, such as infections, while sampled. Here immunoSEQ multiplex PCR was the method, and the copy in TCRdb shows in-frame clones only, minus some. The table shows about 85,000 clones, with 88% occurring only once. V was trimmed by 5 bases and J by 6 bases, leaving 26 bases between them. This CDR3 spans 18 amino acids. Per the germline V gene, CDR1 is SSHAT and CDR2 is FNYEAQ (reference sequence). The genes are TRBV7-7 and TRBJ2-1; tentatively, D is TRBD2 (7 bases). Sequenced material: blood. The sequence derives from a person between 18 and 75 years old in good health. This CDR3 is CASSLFGGRGFSSNEQFF. CDR3 nucleotide sequence: TGTGCCAGCAGCCTTTTCGGGGGGAGGGGGTTTTCAAGCAATGAGCAGTTCTTC.